The 20 T cell receptor beta chains below all came from one sample that was sequenced in a study of human T cells and chemical hapten exposure. TCRdb re-called the RACE reads with MiXCR, one entry per CDR3 protein. The profile shows under 450,000 distinct CDR3 sequences, just under 6.5% of them singletons. Time point noted: patch test 2, 6 weeks after DPC sensitization. Regarding treatment: therapeutic diphenylcyclopropenone sensitization with weekly scalp DPC. The material was whole blood, obtained in connection with sensitization to the hapten diphenylcyclopropenone (DPC). The receptors come from a woman between 18 and 29 years old with alopecia areata. Some clones in this sample may be carry-over from other donors' samples.

Regarding this clonotype: The junction and the germline gene differ at one end; a read error may be behind it. The J gene is TRBJ1-6, the V gene TRBV11-2; D unclear. The germline V gene has CDR1 SGHAT and CDR2 FQNNGV. The CDR3 extends over 16 amino acids. The CDR3 sequence is CASKDAKSSYNSPLHF. In DNA form, the CDR3 reads TGTGCCAGCAAAGACGCCAAGAGCTCCTATAATTCACCTCTCCACTTT.

The sample holds a few counts of this clonotype. The CDR3 loop is CASSLEGGEETQYF. The DNA of the CDR3 is TGTGCCAGCAGTTTAGAAGGGGGCGAAGAGACCCAGTACTTC. The chain has TRBV27 and TRBJ2-5; 7 bases line up with TRBD1. Per the germline V gene, CDR1 is MNHEY and CDR2 is SMNVEV (reference sequence). This CDR3 is 14 amino acids long. V shed 2 bases and J 3 bases; nucleotides not matched to a gene: 3.

This clonotype was counted a few times. CDR3 sequence reads: CASSLAPGAANTIYF. As DNA, the CDR3 is TGTGCCAGCAGTTTAGCGCCCGGGGCGGCAAACACCATATATTTT. The rearrangement uses TRBV12-3 or TRBV12-4 and TRBJ1-3, with TRBD1 as a possible D gene (5 bases). The CDR3 loop spans 15 amino acids. Trimming took 0 bases from V and 6 from J, leaving 12 bases between them.

This clonotype was counted a few times. This chain connects TRBV5-1 to TRBJ2-5; 8 nucleotides agree with TRBD2. The CDR3 has 16 amino acids. CDR1 is SGHRS and CDR2 is YFSETQ in the germline V gene. The V segment lost 4 bases and the J segment 2 bases; nucleotides outside the gene matches: 10. The CDR3 coding sequence is TGCGCCAGCAGCCCCCCGACAGCGGGGGAACAAGAGACCCAGTACTTC. It specifies CASSPPTAGEQETQYF. Combining the CDR3 with reference TRBV5-1 and TRBJ2-5 gives the whole variable domain KAGVTQTPRYLIKTRGQQVTLSCSPISGHRSVSWYQQTPGQGLQFLFEYFSETQRNKGNFPGRFSGRQFSNSRSEMNVSTLELGDSALYLCASSPPTAGEQETQYFGPGTRLLVL.

The rearrangement uses TRBV7-9 and TRBJ2-5; D possibly corresponds to TRBD2 (6 bases). The CDR3 covers 13 residues. V was clipped by 3 bases and J by 5 bases, with 10 bases between them. The V gene's germline CDR1 is SEHNR and CDR2 FQNEAQ (reference sequence). For the CDR3, the DNA is TGTGCCAGCAGCTTTATAGCGGAGGAGACCCAGTACTTC. It encodes CASSFIAEETQYF.

This clonotype was observed many times. The gene calls are TRBV29-1 and TRBJ2-3, with no clear D. The CDR3 length is 13 residues. The ends were cut back, 4 bases at V and 7 bases at J, with 15 bases in the middle. Germline V gene lookup returns CDR1 SQVTM and CDR2 ANQGSEA. In DNA form, the CDR3 reads TGCAGCGTTGGCCGCCTACCCGAGAATACGCAGTATTTT. This sequence encodes CSVGRLPENTQYF.

Only a few counts were recorded for this clonotype. V and J are TRBV29-1 and TRBJ1-6, with no clear D. The V end was cut by 7 bases, the J end by 9 bases, with 19 bases between. From germline, CDR1 is SQVTM and CDR2 ANQGSEA. The CDR3 runs 14 residues. The CDR3 nucleotides read TGCAGCGCCCTCGAGGGTGGGGAGGGTTCACCCCTCCACTTT. It translates to CSALEGGEGSPLHF.

This clonotype was counted many times. The V call is TRBV29-1, the J call TRBJ1-1; 9 bases align to TRBD1. Germline V CDR1 and CDR2: SQVTM, ANQGSEA. Unmatched junction bases numbered 7, after V lost 5 bases and J lost 0 bases. CDR3 size: 15 residues. The CDR3 sequence is CSVIRTGEVNTEAFF. The CDR3 nucleotides read TGCAGCGTTATCCGGACAGGGGAGGTGAACACTGAAGCTTTCTTT.

This clonotype was observed a handful of times. The J gene is TRBJ1-6, the V gene TRBV20-1; no reliable D call. The germline gives CDR1 DFQATT, CDR2 SNEGSKA (reference sequence). The CDR3 is 12 residues long. V lost 6 bases to trimming and J lost 7 bases, with 10 bases between them. The CDR3 protein is CSASDRNSPLHF. CDR3 DNA: TGCAGTGCCTCGGACCGGAATTCACCCCTCCACTTT.

This clonotype was counted many times. The chain has TRBV12-3 or TRBV12-4 and TRBJ1-4, with 7 bases that match TRBD1. Losses at the gene ends were 6 bases for V and 5 bases for J; bases not matched to a gene: 12. This CDR3 has 16 amino acids. In nucleotides, the CDR3 is TGTGCCAGCAGGCCGACTATTCAGGGGGGGAATGAAAAACTGTTTTTT. Translation: CASRPTIQGGNEKLFF.

In this sample, this clonotype turned up a few times. The chain recombines TRBV6-5 with TRBJ1-3; D is possibly TRBD1 (5 bases). Germline values: CDR1 MNHEY, CDR2 SVGAGI. The CDR3 has 15 amino acids. Trimming stripped 5 bases from V and 1 base from J, with 12 bases between. CDR3: CASSPQTGSGNTIYF. In nucleotides, the CDR3 is TGTGCCAGCAGTCCACAAACAGGTTCTGGAAACACCATATATTTT.

In its sample, this clonotype was seen many times. V usage is TRBV12-3 or TRBV12-4 and J usage is TRBJ1-1; D gene uncertain. This CDR3 comprises 14 residues. V dropped 8 bases and J dropped 0 bases, with 13 bases sitting between them. The CDR3 loop reads CASGPRALNTEAFF. In nucleotides, the CDR3 is TGTGCCAGCGGGCCGAGGGCCCTGAACACTGAAGCTTTCTTT.

J is TRBJ2-4 and V is TRBV20-1; tentative D call: TRBD2 (6 bases). V was pared by 5 bases and J by 8 bases, with 22 bases between. CDR3 size: 15 residues. Germline-derived CDR1 and CDR2 are DFQATT and SNEGSKA (reference sequence). CDR3 bases: TGCAGTGCTGCCCCACCTAGCCCAAGGAGGGACATTCAGTACTTC. It translates to CSAAPPSPRRDIQYF.

This clonotype was detected a few times. This chain connects TRBV4-1 to TRBJ2-1; 7 bases are shared with TRBD2. The CDR3 sequence is 17 residues long. Losses at the gene ends were 1 base for V and 7 bases for J; bases not matched to a gene: 13. Per germline, CDR1 MGHRA and CDR2 YSYEKL. The CDR3 region has the DNA TGCGCCAGCAGCCAAGGAGGGACCCAAAGACTAGCAAATGAGCAGTTCTTC. Amino acid sequence: CASSQGGTQRLANEQFF.

This clonotype was counted many times. The rearrangement links TRBV5-1 to TRBJ2-7, with 8 bases fitting TRBD1. The CDR3 runs to 14 residues. Germline V gene sequence: CDR1 SGHRS, CDR2 YFSETQ. With 3 bases clipped from V and 2 bases from J, the junction kept 4 bases outside the gene matches. The CDR3 is CASSSTGGTYEQYF. CDR3 sequence (DNA): TGCGCCAGCAGCTCAACAGGGGGGACCTACGAGCAGTACTTC.

CDR3 loop: CASRPSKAEGQPQHF. The DNA of the CDR3 is TGTGCCAGCAGGCCCTCGAAGGCGGAAGGTCAGCCCCAGCATTTT. The V call is TRBV6-2 or TRBV6-3, the J call TRBJ1-5; no clear D gene. Per the germline V gene, CDR1 is MNHEY and CDR2 is SVGEGT. The CDR3 extends over 15 amino acids. The V end lost 6 bases, the J end lost 6 bases, and 18 bases lay between the germline ends.

This clonotype has only a few counts. The V and J genes are TRBV6-1 and TRBJ1-6; 7 bases are shared with TRBD1. In germline, CDR1 is MNHNS, CDR2 SASEGT. The V segment lost 6 bases and the J segment 9 bases; nucleotides outside the gene matches: 8. The CDR3 is 14 residues long. In DNA form, the CDR3 reads TGTGCCAGCAGGCAAGGGACAGCCTTTTCACCCCTCCACTTT. The encoded protein is CASRQGTAFSPLHF.

This clonotype was recorded at least ten times. The J gene is TRBJ1-1, the V gene TRBV18; the D is unclear. V was pared by 3 bases and J by 1 base, with 9 bases between. The germline CDR1 and CDR2 sequences are KGHSH and LQKENI. CDR3 length: 14 amino acids. In DNA, the CDR3 is TGTGCCAGCTCACCTAACACAGAGAACACTGAAGCTTTCTTT. This encodes CASSPNTENTEAFF.

The chain carries TRBV6-6 and TRBJ1-6; D possibly corresponds to TRBD1 (5 bases). From germline, CDR1 is MNHNY and CDR2 SVGAGI (reference sequence). CDR3 size: 17 residues. V shed 5 bases and J shed 0 bases, with 14 bases lying between them. The CDR3 reads CASSVGGGSSYNSPLHF. Here the CDR3 DNA reads TGTGCCAGCAGTGTAGGCGGGGGGAGCTCCTATAATTCACCCCTCCACTTT.

In its sample, this clonotype was seen many times. The V and J genes are TRBV5-1 and TRBJ1-1, with TRBD1 as a possible D gene (6 bases). The CDR3 extends over 12 amino acids. The germline V and J ends were trimmed by 3 bases and 11 bases, with 14 bases remaining between them. CDR1 and CDR2 from the germline V gene are SGHRS and YFSETQ. CDR3 nucleotide sequence: TGCGCCAGCAGCTCATCCCCAGGGGACGCTTTCTTT. This codes for CASSSSPGDAFF. Full variable domain (outside the CDR3, taken from reference TRBV5-1 and TRBJ1-1): KAGVTQTPRYLIKTRGQQVTLSCSPISGHRSVSWYQQTPGQGLQFLFEYFSETQRNKGNFPGRFSGRQFSNSRSEMNVSTLELGDSALYLCASSSSPGDAFFGQGTRLTVV.